A single sample gave rise to the 31 T cell receptor beta chains below, sequenced in a study of response to subunit inactivated influenza vaccine. TCRdb reprocessed the RT-PCR reads via MiXCR and lists one record per CDR3 protein. The sample includes 630,000 or so distinct CDR3 sequences, 15% to 19% of them seen just once. The starting material was PBMCs from blood, obtained 11 to 12 days after vaccination. The receptors stem from a man in his fifties who received an inactivated influenza vaccine.

This clonotype was counted only a few times. The chain recombines TRBV4-2 with TRBJ1-2; D is ambiguous. The CDR3 extends over 12 amino acids. Trimming pared 3 bases from V and 6 bases from J, leaving 8 bases between. Germline V gives CDR1 LGHNA, CDR2 YNFKEQ. The CDR3, as DNA: TGTGCCAGCAGCCACCTTAGGGATGGCTACACCTTC. Translated: CASSHLRDGYTF.

This clonotype appeared a few times. The chain combines TRBV29-1 with TRBJ1-4; maybe TRBD1 (5 bases). The CDR3 totals 15 residues. The V end was cut by 7 bases, the J end by 0 bases, with 15 bases between. Germline V gene sequence: CDR1 SQVTM, CDR2 ANQGSEA. The CDR3 is CSASGPTATNEKLFF. The CDR3 DNA is TGCAGCGCCTCAGGGCCGACTGCAACTAATGAAAAACTGTTTTTT.

The CDR3 here is CASSQARLTDNEQFF. The CDR3 DNA reads TGTGCCAGCAGCCAAGCACGACTAACAGACAATGAGCAGTTCTTC. The rearrangement links TRBV3-1 to TRBJ2-1; tentative D call: TRBD2 (5 bases). Germline V gene data show CDR1 as LGHDT and CDR2 as YNNKEL (reference sequence). V was shortened by 1 base and J by 5 bases, with 12 bases between the two germline ends. CDR3 length: 15 residues.

In its sample, this clonotype was seen a few times. CDR3 coding DNA: TGTGCCAGCAGCCGATTGACAGGGGGAGACTACGAGCAGTACTTC. Its protein product is CASSRLTGGDYEQYF. The chain links TRBV16 to TRBJ2-7; 9 bases agree with TRBD1. The CDR3 sequence is 15 residues long. CDR1 and CDR2 (germline): KGHSY, FQNENV. The V and J ends lost 4 bases and 3 bases, in that order; junction bases with no gene match: 7.

This chain joins TRBV7-2 and TRBJ1-2; 7 bases line up with TRBD1. V shed 5 bases and J 5 bases; nucleotides not matched to a gene: 8. Germline CDR1 is SGHTA and CDR2 is FQGNSA. The CDR3 runs 14 residues. The CDR3 DNA sequence: TGTGCCAGCAGCATCACCGGGACAGCATATGGCTACACCTTC. Residues: CASSITGTAYGYTF.

This rearrangement joins TRBV7-9 to TRBJ2-1; 9 bases line up with TRBD1. Germline-derived CDR1 and CDR2 are SEHNR and FQNEAQ (reference sequence). This CDR3 has 16 amino acids. The V and J ends lost 6 bases and 9 bases, in that order; junction bases with no gene match: 15. The CDR3 DNA reads as TGTGCCAGCAGTGAGCTAGGGACAGGGTATACGGGTGAGCAGTTCTTC. Its translation is CASSELGTGYTGEQFF.

This clonotype was recorded many times. The genes are TRBV27 and TRBJ2-7, with D perhaps TRBD1 (6 bases). V was shortened by 2 bases and J by 5 bases, with 13 bases between the two germline ends. There are 14 residues in the CDR3. Germline V gene lookup returns CDR1 MNHEY and CDR2 SMNVEV (reference sequence). The CDR3 is CASSLSQGFHEQYF. CDR3 DNA: TGTGCCAGCAGTTTAAGTCAGGGGTTCCACGAGCAGTACTTC.

This clonotype was picked up many times. V and J are TRBV20-1 and TRBJ2-1; 7 nucleotides line up with TRBD2. The length of the CDR3 is 14 residues. CDR1 and CDR2 from the germline V gene are DFQATT and SNEGSKA (reference sequence). The V segment lost 1 base and the J segment 8 bases; nucleotides outside the gene matches: 8. CDR3: CSARVPGTTHEQFF. CDR3 nucleotide sequence: TGCAGTGCTAGAGTGCCAGGGACTACCCATGAGCAGTTCTTC.

The chain links TRBV29-1 to TRBJ1-2; weak D call: TRBD1 (6 bases). There are 11 residues in the CDR3. Trimming removed 4 bases at V and 7 bases at J, with 10 bases between. Germline-derived CDR1 and CDR2 are SQVTM and ANQGSEA. CDR3 residues: CSVGRGAGYTF. For the CDR3, the DNA is TGCAGCGTTGGGAGGGGGGCTGGCTACACCTTC.

In its sample, this clonotype was seen a few times. The V and J genes are TRBV21-1 and TRBJ2-7. TRBV21-1 constitutes a pseudogene. This CDR3 spans 15 amino acids. The CDR3 spells CASSKEVVQSYEQYF. The CDR3 DNA reads TGTGCCAGCAGCAAAGAGGTTGTTCAGTCCTACGAGCAGTACTTC.

Remarks on this clonotype: The junction differs from germline at one of its ends, possibly a read error. The rearrangement joins TRBV20-1 to TRBJ2-1, with 10 bases aligning to TRBD2. Germline loops: CDR1 DFQATT, CDR2 SNEGSKA (reference sequence). The CDR3 contains 16 residues. The CDR3 region is CSAFGVAGGSHNEQFF. The CDR3 DNA follows: TGCAGTGCCTTTGGGGTAGCGGGAGGCTCCCACAATGAGCAGTTCTTC.

This clonotype was detected a few times. J is TRBJ2-2 and V is TRBV10-3; TRBD1 aligns across 8 bases. J was trimmed by 0 bases and V by 11 bases; bases with no gene match: 17. Germline values: CDR1 ENHRY, CDR2 SYGVKD. The CDR3 is 18 amino acids. The CDR3 region is CALGPGTGSPANTGELFF. CDR3 coding DNA: TGTGCCCTCGGCCCCGGGACAGGATCACCTGCGAACACCGGGGAGCTGTTTTTT.

The genes are TRBV10-3 and TRBJ2-7; D call uncertain. Germline V gives CDR1 ENHRY, CDR2 SYGVKD. CDR3 length equals 13 residues. Trimming stripped 4 bases from V and 2 bases from J, with 9 bases between. CDR3 bases: TGTGCCATCAGTGGCCGGGTCGCCTACGAGCAGTACTTC. Amino acid sequence: CAISGRVAYEQYF.

This clonotype has more than one count but fewer than ten. The chain links TRBV27 to TRBJ2-7, with unresolved D. CDR3 length: 14 amino acids. The germline gives CDR1 MNHEY, CDR2 SMNVEV (reference sequence). Trimming shortened V by 3 bases and J by 2 bases, and 11 bases separated the two germline ends. CDR3 loop: CASSLRPSPYEQYF. The DNA for the CDR3 is TGTGCCAGCAGTTTGAGACCTTCCCCCTACGAGCAGTACTTC.

This chain joins TRBV7-2 and TRBJ2-7; 9 nucleotides match TRBD2. This CDR3 spans 15 amino acids. V lost 5 bases and J lost 7; bases outside the gene matches: 12. Germline loops: CDR1 SGHTA, CDR2 FQGNSA. CDR3 sequence (DNA): TGTGCCAGCAGCCCAAGTAGCGGGAGACCGGGTGAGCAGTACTTC. Translation gives CASSPSSGRPGEQYF.

This chain's CDR3 is CASSFGGPGTGELFF. In DNA, the CDR3 is TGTGCCAGCAGCTTCGGGGGCCCGGGCACCGGGGAGCTGTTTTTT. The chain carries TRBV5-6 and TRBJ2-2, with D perhaps given as TRBD1 or TRBD2 (6 bases each). Trimming removed 2 bases from V and 4 bases from J, with 12 bases in between. CDR1 is SGHDT, CDR2 YYEEEE, per germline. The CDR3 has 15 residues.

This chain links TRBV6-1 with TRBJ2-5; TRBD2 matches at 11 bases. V lost 8 bases and J lost 0; bases outside the gene matches: 5. The CDR3 is made up of 15 amino acids. CDR1 is MNHNS, CDR2 SASEGT, per germline. In DNA, the CDR3 is TGTGCCAGCGGCCGACTAGCGGGGAACCAAGAGACCCAGTACTTC. Encoded protein: CASGRLAGNQETQYF.

This clonotype was seen more than once but under ten times. The V call is TRBV6-4, the J call TRBJ2-1; D uncertain. Germline-derived CDR1 and CDR2 are MRHNA and SNTAGT. V dropped 4 bases and J dropped 0 bases, with 16 bases sitting between them. This CDR3 comprises 17 residues. As DNA, the CDR3 is TGTGCCAGCAGTGCCCCACCCTCGAATCTCTCCTACAATGAGCAGTTCTTC. Protein product: CASSAPPSNLSYNEQFF.

This clonotype was picked up a small number of times. The V and J genes are TRBV7-8 and TRBJ2-5; D uncertain. Germline V gives CDR1 SGHVS, CDR2 FQNEAQ. Trimming removed 5 bases from V and 2 bases from J, with 18 bases in between. The length of the CDR3 is 16 residues. CDR3 coding DNA: TGTGCCAGCAGCCCCTCCCTAAGGGTGAGACAAGAGACCCAGTACTTC. It translates to CASSPSLRVRQETQYF. The full variable domain, with the rest looked up from reference TRBV7-8 and TRBJ2-5, is GAGVSQSPRYKVAKRGQDVALRCDPISGHVSLFWYQQALGQGPEFLTYFQNEAQLDKSGLPSDRFFAERPEGSVSTLKIQRTQQEDSAVYLCASSPSLRVRQETQYFGPGTRLLVL.

This clonotype was seen ten or more times. J is TRBJ2-7 and V is TRBV3-1, with TRBD1 matching 10 bases. CDR3 size: 14 residues. The V gene end was trimmed by 4 bases and the J gene end by 3 bases; junction bases not matched to a gene: 3. Germline values: CDR1 LGHDT, CDR2 YNNKEL (reference sequence). CDR3 bases: TGTGCCAGCAGCCCATGGACAGGGGGCTACGAGCAGTACTTC. Translated, it gives CASSPWTGGYEQYF.

This rearrangement joins TRBV5-4 to TRBJ1-1, with D unresolved. Germline V gene data show CDR1 as SGHNT and CDR2 as YYREEE (reference sequence). The CDR3 has 14 residues. Deletions cut 4 bases from V and 1 base from J, with 11 bases between. CDR3 sequence reads: CASSRNPKNTEAFF. CDR3 DNA sequence: TGTGCCAGCAGCCGGAACCCCAAGAACACTGAAGCTTTCTTT.

In this sample, this clonotype turned up a few times. The genes are TRBV25-1 and TRBJ2-1; the D is unclear. Trimming removed 3 bases from V and 6 bases from J, with 15 bases in between. This CDR3 is 15 amino acids long. Germline V CDR1 and CDR2: MGHDK, SYGVNS. CDR3 protein: CASSESLLGPNEQFF. The CDR3 bases are TGTGCCAGCAGTGAGTCTCTCCTAGGGCCCAATGAGCAGTTCTTC.

This clonotype appeared a few times. The chain uses TRBV28 and TRBJ2-7; D ambiguous. The CDR3 runs 15 residues. The V and J ends lost 8 bases and 3 bases respectively, with 20 bases between them. Germline CDR1 and CDR2: MDHEN and SYDVKM. CDR3 region: CASSLQAFFNYEQYF. CDR3 nucleotide sequence: TGTGCCAGCTCCCTTCAGGCATTTTTTAACTACGAGCAGTACTTC.

This clonotype was seen more than once but under ten times. This chain joins TRBV28 and TRBJ2-5; tentative D call: TRBD2 (5 bases). Looked up from germline, CDR1 is MDHEN and CDR2 is SYDVKM. V dropped 7 bases and J dropped 5 bases, with 26 bases sitting between them. The CDR3 spans 17 residues. CDR3 sequence (DNA): TGTGCCAGCAACCGTTTCTTTTTTAGCGCGGGTAGGGAGACCCAGTACTTC. Translating gives CASNRFFFSAGRETQYF.

There are many counts of this clonotype. This chain uses TRBV2 with TRBJ2-1; 8 bases agree with TRBD1. CDR3 size: 13 residues. The V gene end was trimmed by 5 bases and the J gene end by 8 bases; junction bases not matched to a gene: 5. Per the germline V gene, CDR1 is SNHLY and CDR2 is FYNNEI. The CDR3 sequence: CASSPGQGYEQFF. The CDR3 nucleotides are TGTGCCAGCAGTCCCGGACAGGGTTATGAGCAGTTCTTC.

This sequence joins TRBV20-1 and TRBJ2-7, with 7 bases matching TRBD2. This CDR3 has 14 amino acids. V shed 6 bases and J 1 base; nucleotides not matched to a gene: 9. The V gene's germline CDR1 is DFQATT and CDR2 SNEGSKA (reference sequence). CDR3 region: CSAASGGLSYEQYF. The CDR3 nucleotides read TGCAGTGCGGCTAGCGGAGGGCTGTCCTACGAGCAGTACTTC.

This clonotype was seen repeatedly, ten times or more. The V gene is TRBV6-5, the J gene TRBJ2-2; the D gene is possibly TRBD2 (5 bases). The CDR3 is made up of 14 amino acids. Trimming left V 2 bases short and J 4 bases short, with 8 bases between. CDR1 MNHEY and CDR2 SVGAGI come from the germline V gene. The CDR3 region has the DNA TGTGCCAGCAGTTACGGACTGTCCACCGGGGAGCTGTTTTTT. Amino acids: CASSYGLSTGELFF.

The chain recombines TRBV12-3 or TRBV12-4 with TRBJ2-7; 12 nucleotides line up with TRBD2. J was trimmed by 4 bases and V by 4 bases; bases with no gene match: 8. The CDR3 extends over 16 amino acids. The CDR3 DNA reads TGTGCCAGCAGTTCCCGACTAGCGGGAGATCGATACGAGCAGTACTTC. This codes for CASSSRLAGDRYEQYF.

V usage is TRBV5-5 and J usage is TRBJ2-2; D ambiguous. The CDR3 contains 15 residues. The germline CDR1 and CDR2 sequences are SGHKS and YYEKEE (reference sequence). Trimming took off 1 base at V and 1 base at J, with 8 bases between the two ends. The CDR3 DNA reads TGTGCCAGCAGCTTGTTGGTGGGGAACACCGGGGAGCTGTTTTTT. Protein product: CASSLLVGNTGELFF.

This clonotype was seen a handful of times. The gene calls are TRBV7-6 and TRBJ2-1; TRBD2 matches at 8 bases. Germline V CDR1 and CDR2: SGHVS, FNYEAQ. The CDR3 length is 16 residues. V gave up 5 bases and J gave up 4 bases; unmatched junction bases: 10. The CDR3 spells CASSPMGGGGYNEQFF. CDR3 coding DNA: TGTGCCAGCAGCCCGATGGGGGGCGGGGGGTACAATGAGCAGTTCTTC.

This clonotype was seen more than once but under ten times. This chain connects TRBV7-2 to TRBJ2-1; 9 nucleotides match TRBD2. This CDR3 has 17 residues. Germline V gene lookup returns CDR1 SGHTA and CDR2 FQGNSA. V lost 1 base to trimming and J lost 4 bases; unmatched junction nucleotides: 8. The CDR3 DNA sequence: TGTGCCAGCAGCTTAGTCGGAGGGCTAGCGGGGTACAATGAGCAGTTCTTC. It encodes CASSLVGGLAGYNEQFF.